This entry lists 20 T cell receptor beta chains sequenced from one sample in a study of blood T cell repertoires in COVID-19. The repertoire was sequenced with immunoSEQ multiplex PCR; TCRdb's copy has only in-frame clones and lacks some. The table records approximately 300,000 clones, about 89% of them present only once. Sequenced material: PBMCs or T cells enriched from blood (not recorded which). These receptors were obtained from a woman in her late teens or twenties who had recovered from COVID-19.

This chain connects TRBV5-8 to TRBJ2-4, with no clear D. The V gene lost 1 base and the J gene lost 0 bases, with 8 bases spanning the gap. Germline CDR1 SGHTS, CDR2 YDEGEE. CDR3 size: 15 residues. The CDR3 loop reads CASSLLRGAKNIQYF. The CDR3 DNA follows: TGTGCCAGCAGCTTGCTTCGAGGAGCCAAAAACATTCAGTACTTC. Together with reference TRBV5-8 and TRBJ2-4, the CDR3 gives the full variable domain: EAGVTQSPTHLIKTRGQQATLRCSPISGHTSVYWYQQALGLGLQFLLWYDEGEERNRGNFPPRFSGRQFPNYSSELNVNALELEDSALYLCASSLLRGAKNIQYFGAGTRLSVL.

This chain links TRBV30 with TRBJ2-2, with 7 bases lining up with TRBD2. Trimming at V came to 3 bases and at J to 1 base, leaving 8 bases not matched to a gene. Germline V CDR1 and CDR2: GTSNPN, SVGIG (reference sequence). This CDR3 comprises 16 residues. The CDR3 DNA reads TGTGCCTGGAGCCGTCATAGCGGGCTGAACACCGGGGAGCTGTTTTTT. This encodes CAWSRHSGLNTGELFF.

The chain has TRBV9 and TRBJ1-1; unclear D gene. CDR1 SGDLS and CDR2 YYNGEE come from the germline V gene. V was shortened by 4 bases and J by 3 bases, with 22 bases between the two germline ends. The CDR3 sequence is 17 residues long. The CDR3 coding sequence is TGTGCCAGCAGCCAAGAGGATAGGCCACGACCTTACACTGAAGCTTTCTTT. It encodes CASSQEDRPRPYTEAFF.

The V call is TRBV10-3, the J call TRBJ1-5; perhaps TRBD1 as D (6 bases). Trimming stripped 1 base from V and 5 bases from J, with 6 bases between. Germline assignment: CDR1 ENHRY and CDR2 SYGVKD. The length of the CDR3 is 13 residues. The CDR3 here is CAISEYRDQPQHF. The CDR3 bases are TGTGCCATCAGTGAGTACAGGGATCAGCCCCAGCATTTT.

The V gene is TRBV19, the J gene TRBJ2-3, with 7 bases lining up with TRBD1. The CDR3 has 14 residues. The trim removed 4 bases at V and 3 bases at J, leaving 4 bases unmatched. The germline V gene encodes CDR1 LNHDA and CDR2 SQIVND (reference sequence). CDR3 region: CASSTRQGTDTQYF. The CDR3 bases are TGTGCCAGTAGTACCCGACAGGGAACAGATACGCAGTATTTT.

This clone was observed a single time. The genes are TRBV11-3 and TRBJ1-2; no clear D. Germline CDR1 SGHNT, CDR2 YENEEA. V lost 0 bases and J 4 bases, leaving 6 bases between the germline ends. This CDR3 is built from 13 residues. The CDR3 reads CASSLDFSYGYTF. In DNA, the CDR3 is TGTGCCAGCAGCTTAGATTTCAGCTATGGCTACACCTTC.

This clone is a singleton in its sample. This chain links TRBV29-1 with TRBJ1-1; a possible D gene is TRBD1 (6 bases). V dropped 0 bases and J dropped 1 base, with 12 bases sitting between them. The CDR3 length is 15 residues. Germline V CDR1 and CDR2: SQVTM, ANQGSEA. CDR3 sequence reads: CSVEDLGHSNTEAFF. The CDR3 nucleotides read TGCAGCGTTGAAGACTTGGGACACTCGAACACTGAAGCTTTCTTT.

The V call is TRBV11-2, the J call TRBJ2-1; TRBD2 aligns across 10 bases. Looked up from germline, CDR1 is SGHAT and CDR2 is FQNNGV. Trimming at V came to 1 base and at J to 7 bases, leaving 10 bases not matched to a gene. The CDR3 is 17 residues long. CDR3 bases: TGTGCCAGCAGCTTAGTGGGGAGACTAGCGGGTACAAATGAGCAGTTCTTC. Its protein is CASSLVGRLAGTNEQFF.

The rearrangement links TRBV7-8 to TRBJ2-7; 9 bases are a match to TRBD2. Unmatched junction bases numbered 10, after V lost 1 base and J lost 3 bases. This CDR3 comprises 17 residues. In germline, CDR1 is SGHVS, CDR2 FQNEAQ. This CDR3 is CASSLDHKKTSGYEQYF. The CDR3 coding sequence is TGTGCCAGCAGCTTAGATCACAAGAAGACTAGCGGCTACGAGCAGTACTTC.

A note on this clone: The sample has other DNA sequences that encode this CDR3 too. This chain links TRBV27 with TRBJ2-1, with a weak D call TRBD2 (6 bases). CDR1 and CDR2 from the germline V gene are MNHEY and SMNVEV (reference sequence). The V end lost 5 bases, the J end lost 4 bases, and 18 bases lay between the germline ends. This CDR3 spans 16 amino acids. The CDR3 nucleotides read TGTGCCAGCAGTGCCCCAGGGAGCGGGCGATACAATGAGCAGTTCTTC. It encodes CASSAPGSGRYNEQFF.

This sequence joins TRBV4-2 and TRBJ2-1, with TRBD2 identical over 12 bases. J gave up 9 bases and V 7 bases, and 13 bases lay outside the gene matches. Germline lookup yields CDR1 LGHNA and CDR2 YNFKEQ. The CDR3 totals 16 residues. CDR3 in amino acids: CASKGNGTSGLVEQFF. Written as DNA, the CDR3 is TGTGCCAGCAAGGGTAACGGGACTAGCGGGTTGGTTGAGCAGTTCTTC.

V and J are TRBV7-3 and TRBJ2-2; 9 bases map to TRBD2. This CDR3 has 14 residues. Germline loops: CDR1 SGHTA, CDR2 FQGTGA. The V segment lost 5 bases and the J segment 4 bases; nucleotides outside the gene matches: 2. The DNA of the CDR3 is TGTGCCAGCAGCCTGACTAGCGGCACCGGGGAGCTGTTTTTT. It specifies CASSLTSGTGELFF.

The gene calls are TRBV18 and TRBJ1-5, with 10 bases identical to TRBD1. The CDR3 runs to 17 residues. V dropped 2 bases and J dropped 1; count of bases not matched to a gene: 5. CDR1 is KGHSH, CDR2 LQKENI, per germline. In DNA form, the CDR3 reads TGTGCCAGCTCACCAGATGGGACAGGGGTGAGCAATCAGCCCCAGCATTTT. It is translated as CASSPDGTGVSNQPQHF.

The chain couples TRBV7-9 to TRBJ1-5; no reliable D call. V was trimmed by 2 bases and J by 2 bases, leaving 10 bases between them. Germline CDR1 is SEHNR and CDR2 is FQNEAQ (reference sequence). The CDR3 length is 15 residues. The CDR3 bases are TGTGCCAGCAGCTTAAAGGTGCGGGGCAATCAGCCCCAGCATTTT. The encoded protein is CASSLKVRGNQPQHF.

The chain employs TRBV28 and TRBJ1-2, with 8 bases aligning to TRBD1. The length of the CDR3 is 15 residues. The J segment lost 5 bases and the V segment lost 5 bases, leaving 10 bases of the junction unmatched. The germline V gene encodes CDR1 MDHEN and CDR2 SYDVKM. This CDR3 is CASSLGQAPAYGYTF. In DNA, the CDR3 is TGTGCCAGCAGTCTGGGACAGGCTCCGGCGTATGGCTACACCTTC.

The V call is TRBV6-5, the J call TRBJ2-7, with unresolved D. The V and J ends lost 6 bases and 2 bases respectively, with 11 bases between them. There are 13 residues in the CDR3. CDR1 is MNHEY, CDR2 SVGAGI, per germline. CDR3: CASSRTRTYEQYF. The CDR3, as DNA: TGTGCCAGCAGCAGAACACGAACCTACGAGCAGTACTTC.

Many counts were recorded for this clone. This sequence joins TRBV11-3 and TRBJ1-1; D is perhaps TRBD1 (5 bases). V lost 2 bases, J lost 6 bases, and 10 bases lay in between. CDR1 and CDR2 from the germline V gene are SGHNT and YENEEA. The CDR3 is 13 amino acids. The CDR3, as DNA: TGTGCCAGCAGCTTATCGGGGGGACCTGAAGCTTTCTTT. Its translation is CASSLSGGPEAFF. The full variable domain, its missing parts supplied by reference TRBV11-3 and TRBJ1-1, is EAGVVQSPRYKIIEKKQPVAFWCNPISGHNTLYWYLQNLGQGPELLIRYENEEAVDDSQLPKDRFSAERLKGVDSTLKIQPAELGDSAVYLCASSLSGGPEAFFGQGTRLTVV.

The rearrangement links TRBV21-1 to TRBJ2-5; no DNA check was done on the table's D call, TRBD1. TRBV21-1 is a pseudogene locus. This CDR3 spans 19 amino acids. The chain's CDR3 is CASSRNKTGTGSFYETQYF. As DNA, the CDR3 is TGTGCCAGCAGCAGAAACAAGACCGGGACAGGGTCGTTTTATGAGACCCAGTACTTC.

The chain joins TRBV2 to TRBJ1-1, with D perhaps TRBD1 (6 bases). Germline V gene lookup returns CDR1 SNHLY and CDR2 FYNNEI. Trimming left V 5 bases short and J 0 bases short, with 19 bases between. The CDR3 runs 17 residues. The CDR3, as DNA: TGTGCCAGCAGTACCTGGAGGAACAGGGAAGTGAACACTGAAGCTTTCTTT. This codes for CASSTWRNREVNTEAFF.

The chain links TRBV9 to TRBJ1-1, with 7 positions matching TRBD1. Germline values: CDR1 SGDLS, CDR2 YYNGEE. The ends lost 3 bases at V and 2 bases at J; junction bases unmatched: 10. CDR3 size: 16 residues. CDR3 sequence reads: CASSADRDRANTEAFF. The CDR3 DNA reads TGTGCCAGCAGCGCCGACCGGGACAGAGCTAACACTGAAGCTTTCTTT.